These 9 T cell receptor beta chains came from one sample sequenced in a study of Graves' ophthalmopathy and Graves' hyperthyroidism. For repertoire sequencing, the TCR beta CDR3 regions were amplified from RNA transcripts. Following a first-round RT-PCR that used HTBI primers, a second-round multiplex PCR was carried out. TCRdb ran MiXCR on the multiplex PCR reads and lists one entry per CDR3 protein. The sample shows about 380,000 distinct CDR3 sequences, 15% to 19% of them seen only once. Sequenced sample: peripheral blood. These receptors were taken from a woman between 18 and 29 years old with stable Graves' hyperthyroidism.

The chain combines TRBV12-3 or TRBV12-4 with TRBJ1-3; D is perhaps TRBD1 (5 bases). V was pared by 7 bases and J by 7 bases, with 17 bases between. The CDR3 runs to 14 residues. The CDR3 DNA reads TGTGCCAGCAACCCCGGGGAGGGGAGGAACACCATATATTTT. Residues: CASNPGEGRNTIYF.

The table lists this clonotype with many counts. The rearrangement links TRBV12-3 or TRBV12-4 to TRBJ1-5, with D unclear. Deletions cut 5 bases from V and 0 bases from J, with 11 bases between. This CDR3 is 15 amino acids long. CDR3 bases: TGTGCCAGCAGTCCGGACGCGAATAGCAATCAGCCCCAGCATTTT. It translates to CASSPDANSNQPQHF.

This clonotype came up a few times. This chain's CDR3 is CASSLTSGGDTQYF. The CDR3 region has the DNA TGTGCCAGCAGTCTGACTAGCGGGGGGGATACGCAGTATTTT. The chain is built from TRBV12-3 or TRBV12-4 and TRBJ2-3; 13 bases map to TRBD2. The CDR3 has 14 amino acids. J was trimmed by 6 bases and V by 5 bases; bases with no gene match: 2.

The J gene is TRBJ2-7, the V gene TRBV5-1, with D possibly being TRBD2 (6 bases). The CDR3 contains 15 residues. In germline, CDR1 is SGHRS, CDR2 YFSETQ. V lost 4 bases and J lost 1, with 15 bases in between. The DNA for the CDR3 is TGCGCCAGCAGCCTCGGGGGACGGTCTTCCTACGAGCAGTACTTC. Translation: CASSLGGRSSYEQYF. Filled out from reference TRBV5-1 and TRBJ2-7, the complete variable domain reads KAGVTQTPRYLIKTRGQQVTLSCSPISGHRSVSWYQQTPGQGLQFLFEYFSETQRNKGNFPGRFSGRQFSNSRSEMNVSTLELGDSALYLCASSLGGRSSYEQYFGPGTRLTVT.

This clonotype came up many times. The chain is built from TRBV20-1 and TRBJ2-7; D possibly matches TRBD1 or TRBD2 (6 bases each). Trimming took off 0 bases at V and 7 bases at J, with 19 bases between the two ends. The CDR3 loop spans 15 amino acids. Germline V gene lookup returns CDR1 DFQATT and CDR2 SNEGSKA (reference sequence). In DNA, the CDR3 is TGCAGTGCTAGAGATGGGCCGAGAGGGGGGCTGGAGCAGTACTTC. Protein: CSARDGPRGGLEQYF.

In its sample, this clonotype was seen many times. CDR3 residues: CSATRQGALSGYTF. The CDR3 nucleotides are TGCAGTGCTACCCGACAGGGGGCTTTGAGTGGCTACACCTTC. The rearrangement links TRBV20-1 to TRBJ1-2, with 10 bases matching TRBD1. Germline CDR1 is DFQATT and CDR2 is SNEGSKA (reference sequence). Losses at the gene ends were 4 bases for V and 7 bases for J; bases not matched to a gene: 9. There are 14 residues in the CDR3.

This clonotype has a count of ten or more. V is TRBV24-1 and J is TRBJ2-7; D is possibly TRBD1 (6 bases). The germline V gene encodes CDR1 KGHDR and CDR2 SFDVKD. V was pared by 4 bases and J by 10 bases, with 16 bases between. There are 13 residues in the CDR3. The CDR3 DNA reads as TGTGCCACCAGTGACCATCGGACAGTCGGCCAGTACTTC. Protein product: CATSDHRTVGQYF.

This clonotype was observed a handful of times. The V and J genes are TRBV20-1 and TRBJ1-1; D gene unclear. CDR1 is DFQATT, CDR2 SNEGSKA, per germline (reference sequence). The CDR3 totals 14 residues. Deletions cut 1 base from V and 5 bases from J, with 14 bases between. CDR3 coding DNA: TGCAGTGCTAGAGCAGACCCAACGGGGACTGAAGCTTTCTTT. It is translated as CSARADPTGTEAFF.

Regarding this clonotype: A much more abundant neighbour one base away suggests this may be a read error. The rearrangement joins TRBV24-1 to TRBJ2-7, with D tentatively TRBD2 (6 bases). The CDR3 length is 14 residues. Germline V CDR1 and CDR2: KGHDR, SFDVKD. The V end lost 2 bases, the J end lost 5 bases, and 12 bases lay between the germline ends. The DNA for the CDR3 is TGTGCCACCAGTGATTCAGGAGGGGAACACGAGCAGTACGTC. It codes for CATSDSGGEHEQYV.